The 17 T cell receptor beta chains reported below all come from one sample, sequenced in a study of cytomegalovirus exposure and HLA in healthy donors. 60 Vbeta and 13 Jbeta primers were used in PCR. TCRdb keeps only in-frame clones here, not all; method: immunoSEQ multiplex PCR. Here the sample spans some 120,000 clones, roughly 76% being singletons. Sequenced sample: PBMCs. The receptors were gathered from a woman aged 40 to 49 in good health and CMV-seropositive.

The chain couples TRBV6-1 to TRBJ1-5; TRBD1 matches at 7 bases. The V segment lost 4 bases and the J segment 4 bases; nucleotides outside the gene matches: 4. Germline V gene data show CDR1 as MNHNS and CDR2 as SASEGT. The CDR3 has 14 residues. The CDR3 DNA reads TGTGCCAGCAGTGGGGACAGTCCTAATCAGCCCCAGCATTTT. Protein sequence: CASSGDSPNQPQHF.

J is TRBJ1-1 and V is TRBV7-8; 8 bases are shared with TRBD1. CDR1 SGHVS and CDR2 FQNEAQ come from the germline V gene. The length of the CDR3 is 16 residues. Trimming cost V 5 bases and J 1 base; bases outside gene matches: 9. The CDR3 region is CASSIWTGLTNTEAFF. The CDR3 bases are TGTGCCAGCAGCATATGGACAGGGCTAACGAACACTGAAGCTTTCTTT.

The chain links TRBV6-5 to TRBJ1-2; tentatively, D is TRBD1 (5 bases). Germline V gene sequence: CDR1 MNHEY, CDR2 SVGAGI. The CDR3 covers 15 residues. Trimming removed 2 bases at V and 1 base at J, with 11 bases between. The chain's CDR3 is CASSYGTGVNYGYTF. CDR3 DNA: TGTGCCAGCAGTTACGGTACAGGCGTTAACTATGGCTACACCTTC.

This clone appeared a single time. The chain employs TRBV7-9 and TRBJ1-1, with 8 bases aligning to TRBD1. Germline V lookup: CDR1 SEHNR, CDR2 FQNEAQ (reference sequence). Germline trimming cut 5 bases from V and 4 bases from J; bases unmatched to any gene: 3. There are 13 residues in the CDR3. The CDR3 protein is CASSATGATEAFF. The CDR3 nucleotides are TGTGCCAGCAGCGCGACAGGGGCCACTGAAGCTTTCTTT.

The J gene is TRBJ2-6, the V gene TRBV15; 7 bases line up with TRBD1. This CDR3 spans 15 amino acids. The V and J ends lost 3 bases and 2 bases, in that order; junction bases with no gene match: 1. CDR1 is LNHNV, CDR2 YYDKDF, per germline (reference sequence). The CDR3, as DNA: TGTGCCACCAGCAGTACAGGGGCTGGGGCCAACGTCCTGACTTTC. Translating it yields CATSSTGAGANVLTF.

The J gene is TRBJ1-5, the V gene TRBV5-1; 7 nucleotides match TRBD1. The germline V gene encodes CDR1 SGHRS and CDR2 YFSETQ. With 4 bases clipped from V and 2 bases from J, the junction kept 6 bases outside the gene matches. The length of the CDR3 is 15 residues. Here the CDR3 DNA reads TGCGCCAGCAGCCCTACCGGACAGGGCAATCAGCCCCAGCATTTT. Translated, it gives CASSPTGQGNQPQHF. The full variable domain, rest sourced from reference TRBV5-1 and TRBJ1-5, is KAGVTQTPRYLIKTRGQQVTLSCSPISGHRSVSWYQQTPGQGLQFLFEYFSETQRNKGNFPGRFSGRQFSNSRSEMNVSTLELGDSALYLCASSPTGQGNQPQHFGDGTRLSIL.

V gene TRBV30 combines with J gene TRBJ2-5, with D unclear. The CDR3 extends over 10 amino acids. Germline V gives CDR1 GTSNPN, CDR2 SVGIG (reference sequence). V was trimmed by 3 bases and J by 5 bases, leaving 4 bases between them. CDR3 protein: CAWSEETQYF. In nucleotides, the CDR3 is TGTGCCTGGAGCGAGGAGACCCAGTACTTC.

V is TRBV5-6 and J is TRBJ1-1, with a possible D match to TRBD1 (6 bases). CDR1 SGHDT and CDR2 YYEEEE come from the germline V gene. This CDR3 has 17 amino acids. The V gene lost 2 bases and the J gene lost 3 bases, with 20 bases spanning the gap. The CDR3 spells CASSLYLTRDIYTEAFF. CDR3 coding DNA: TGTGCCAGCAGCTTATACTTAACCCGGGACATCTACACTGAAGCTTTCTTT.

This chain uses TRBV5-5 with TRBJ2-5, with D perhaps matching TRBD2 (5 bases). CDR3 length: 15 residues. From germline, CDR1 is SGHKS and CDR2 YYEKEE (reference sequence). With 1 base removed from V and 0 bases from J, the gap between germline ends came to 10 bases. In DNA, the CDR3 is TGTGCCAGCAGCTTGTACCCCGGGGACCAAGAGACCCAGTACTTC. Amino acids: CASSLYPGDQETQYF.

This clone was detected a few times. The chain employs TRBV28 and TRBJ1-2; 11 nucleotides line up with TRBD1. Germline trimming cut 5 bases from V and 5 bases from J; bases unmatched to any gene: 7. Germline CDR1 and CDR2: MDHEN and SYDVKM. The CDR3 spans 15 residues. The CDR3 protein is CASSTGGTGGYGYTF. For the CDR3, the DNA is TGTGCCAGCAGTACCGGAGGGACAGGGGGATATGGCTACACCTTC.

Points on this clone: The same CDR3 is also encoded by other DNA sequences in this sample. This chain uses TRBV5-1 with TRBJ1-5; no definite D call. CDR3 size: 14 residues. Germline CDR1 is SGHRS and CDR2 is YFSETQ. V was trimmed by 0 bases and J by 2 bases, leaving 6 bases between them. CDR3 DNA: TGCGCCAGCAGCTTGGTCGGTGGCAATCAGCCCCAGCATTTT. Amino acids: CASSLVGGNQPQHF.

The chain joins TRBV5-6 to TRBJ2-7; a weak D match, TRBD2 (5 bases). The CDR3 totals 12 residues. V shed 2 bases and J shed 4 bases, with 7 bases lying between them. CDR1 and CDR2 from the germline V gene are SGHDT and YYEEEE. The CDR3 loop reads CASSFSGYEQYF. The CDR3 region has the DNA TGTGCCAGCAGCTTCTCGGGGTACGAGCAGTACTTC. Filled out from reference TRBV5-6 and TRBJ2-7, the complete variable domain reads DAGVTQSPTHLIKTRGQQVTLRCSPKSGHDTVSWYQQALGQGPQFIFQYYEEEERQRGNFPDRFSGHQFPNYSSELNVNALLLGDSALYLCASSFSGYEQYFGPGTRLTVT.

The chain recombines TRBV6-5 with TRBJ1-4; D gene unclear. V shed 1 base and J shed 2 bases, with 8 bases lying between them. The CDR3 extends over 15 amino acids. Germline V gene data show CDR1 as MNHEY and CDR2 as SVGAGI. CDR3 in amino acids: CASSYWGGTNEKLFF. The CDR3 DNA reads TGTGCCAGCAGTTACTGGGGAGGCACTAATGAAAAACTGTTTTTT.

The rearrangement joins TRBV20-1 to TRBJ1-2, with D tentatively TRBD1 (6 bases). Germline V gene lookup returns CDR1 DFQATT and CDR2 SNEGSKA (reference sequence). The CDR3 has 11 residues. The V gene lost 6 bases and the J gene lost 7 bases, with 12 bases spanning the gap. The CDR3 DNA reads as TGCAGTGCAACAGGGTTTGGTGGCTACACCTTC. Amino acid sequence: CSATGFGGYTF.

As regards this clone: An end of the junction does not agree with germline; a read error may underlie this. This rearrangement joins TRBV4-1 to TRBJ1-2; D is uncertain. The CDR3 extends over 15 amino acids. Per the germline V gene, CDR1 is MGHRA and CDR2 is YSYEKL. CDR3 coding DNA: TGCGCCAGCAGCGAAGACCCCCAACCCCCTAATGGCTACACCTTC. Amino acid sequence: CASSEDPQPPNGYTF.

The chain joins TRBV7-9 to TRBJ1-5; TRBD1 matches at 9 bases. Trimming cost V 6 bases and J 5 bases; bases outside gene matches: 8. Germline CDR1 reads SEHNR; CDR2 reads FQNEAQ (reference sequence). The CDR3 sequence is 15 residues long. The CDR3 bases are TGTGCCAGCAGTCCGACAGGGGGAATGGATCAGCCCCAGCATTTT. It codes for CASSPTGGMDQPQHF.

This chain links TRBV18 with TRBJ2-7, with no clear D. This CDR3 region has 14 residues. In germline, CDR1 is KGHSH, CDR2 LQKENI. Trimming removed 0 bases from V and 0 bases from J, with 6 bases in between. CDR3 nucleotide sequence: TGTGCCAGCTCACCACCGGCTGCCTCCTACGAGCAGTACTTC. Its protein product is CASSPPAASYEQYF.